The present entry profiles one T cell receptor beta chain with its context. The CDR3 spans 16 residues. CDR1 and CDR2 (germline): LNHDA, SQIVND (reference sequence). V gave up 2 bases and J gave up 1 base, with 12 bases separating them. Authors' analysis steps: By means of reference gene primer amplification, nucleated cell counts were estimated. Only in-frame clones appear in the TCRdb table, and some are missing; sequencing was by immunoSEQ multiplex PCR. V and J calls plus clone size are reproduced from that table; the DNA served to infer D and trimming. The sample contains about 160,000 clones, approximately 83% of which appear only once. These data belong to a study of blood T cell repertoires in COVID-19. The overall study: Some COVID-19 samples were acute and others convalescent; all came from the United States, Italy and Spain. T cells, B-cell-depleted T cells, or PBMCs provided the cDNA or gDNA that served as material.

The clonotype was recovered from a woman aged 80 or over with active or convalescent COVID-19. Sequencing was performed on peripheral blood. The chain combines TRBV19 with TRBJ1-5; TRBD1 might be the D (6 bases). CDR3 bases: TGTGCCAGTAGTATATTAGGGGGGGCAAGCAATCAGCCCCAGCATTTT. Translated, it gives CASSILGGASNQPQHF.